The rows below give T cell receptor beta chains drawn from one sample of a study of a mutant IDH1 vaccine in newly diagnosed glioma. Profiled with immunoSEQ multiplex PCR; TCRdb holds only in-frame clones, not every one. The sample consists of some 38,000 clones, 80% to 95% of them appearing once. The source was PBMCs, collected from a glioma patient treated with radiotherapy, temozolomide or both. The receptors stem from a man aged 18 to 30 with glioma. Both conserved end residues are part of each CDR3. Each record gives: J gene, V gene, D gene, clone size, CDR3 DNA, CDR3 protein. D genes are given only for firm matches. Clone size is given for some rows only: seen once, a few or many times, or a class if the clone is expanded.

TRBJ2-5 TRBV2 NA once TGTGCCAGCACCAAACTAGCAGAGACCCAGTACTTC CASTKLAETQYF
TRBJ2-1 TRBV4-1 TRBD2 once TGCGCCAGCAGCCAAGGACTAGCGGGAGAAGAGCAGTTCTTC CASSQGLAGEEQFF
TRBJ2-7 TRBV28 TRBD1 once TGTGCCAGCACCTCTCAGGGGACAGGGGGGCACGAGCAGTACTTC CASTSQGTGGHEQYF
TRBJ1-2 TRBV5-6 TRBD1 few TGTGCCAGCAGCTCAGGGGGCGGCTACACCTTC CASSSGGGYTF
TRBJ2-3 TRBV29-1 TRBD2 NA TGCAGCGTTGAAACTAGCGGGAGCACAGATACGCAGTATTTT CSVETSGSTDTQYF
TRBJ2-2 TRBV19 NA NA TGTGCCAGTAATGAAGCGCTTCCCACCGGGGAGCTGTTTTTT CASNEALPTGELFF
TRBJ2-1 TRBV7-2 NA NA TGTGCCAGCAGCGAAAGGTCCTACAATGAGCAGTTCTTC CASSERSYNEQFF
TRBJ2-3 TRBV19 NA once TGTGCCAGTAGTATGGGGCTCCCGGATACGCAGTATTTT CASSMGLPDTQYF
TRBJ1-2 TRBV7-2 NA NA TGTGCCAGCAGCCAACGGGGAGTGAGCGGCTACACCTTC CASSQRGVSGYTF
TRBJ1-2 TRBV19 NA few TGTGCCAGTAGTATATTAAGGGGTCGAGTTGGCTACACCTTC CASSILRGRVGYTF
TRBJ1-1 TRBV11-2 TRBD1 NA TGTGCCAGCAGCTTCCTCACAGGGGGCACTGAAGCTTTCTTT CASSFLTGGTEAFF
TRBJ1-1 TRBV5-4 NA NA TGTGCCAGCAGCTTGGAGGCCAGGCGGGGTACTGAAGCTTTCTTT CASSLEARRGTEAFF
TRBJ2-7 TRBV5-1 TRBD2 NA TGCGCCAGCAGCTTGGAAGCACTAGCGGGGGGTTACGAGCAGTACTTC CASSLEALAGGYEQYF
TRBJ1-2 TRBV7-2 NA NA TGTGCCAGCAGCTTAGACGGCAGCAACTATGGCTACACCTTC CASSLDGSNYGYTF
TRBJ2-4 TRBV29-1 TRBD1 NA TGCAGCGTTGAAGACCGGACAGGGAGAGGGGGAAACATTCAGTACTTC CSVEDRTGRGGNIQYF
TRBJ1-6 TRBV14 NA NA TGTGCCAGCAGCCAATTCCCCCAAGCTCTAAATTCACCCCTCCACTTT CASSQFPQALNSPLHF
TRBJ2-7 TRBV7-9 NA NA TGTGCCAGCAGCTCGGACAACTCCTACGAGCAGTACTTC CASSSDNSYEQYF
TRBJ2-7 TRBV6-5 TRBD2 NA TGTGCCAGCGGGAGGGGCGAGCAGTACTTC CASGRGEQYF
TRBJ1-1 TRBV27 NA NA TGTGCCAGCAGTTTATCGGGGGGGGGAAGAGGGAGCACTGAAGCTTTCTTT CASSLSGGGRGSTEAFF
TRBJ2-1 TRBV30 NA NA TGTATGGGGCAGGGCCCCAATGAGCAGTTCTTC CMGQGPNEQFF
TRBJ2-1 TRBV7-9 TRBD2 NA TGTGCCAGCAGCCCACCCGCGGGGGGCTCCTACAATGAGCAGTTCTTC CASSPPAGGSYNEQFF
TRBJ2-3 TRBV5-1 NA NA TGCGCCAGCAGCCCCGGGAGAGCCACAGATACGCAGTATTTT CASSPGRATDTQYF
TRBJ2-1 TRBV19 TRBD2 NA TGTGCCAGTAGTACCACCCGGACTAGCGGGAGAAGGAATGAGCAGTTCTTC CASSTTRTSGRRNEQFF
TRBJ2-7 TRBV6-1 NA NA TGTGCCAGCACTGAACAGGGCTCCTACGAGCAGTACTTC CASTEQGSYEQYF
TRBJ2-2 TRBV5-1 TRBD1 NA TGCGCCAGCAGCACAGGACAGGGGGTCACCGGGGAGCTGTTTTTT CASSTGQGVTGELFF
TRBJ1-2 TRBV14 NA NA TGTGCCAGCAGCCCATCGGGAGGGGAATATGGCTACACCTTC CASSPSGGEYGYTF
TRBJ1-2 TRBV11-2 NA NA TGTGCCAGCAGCTTAGCGGCGGCCACCTATGGCTACACCTTC CASSLAAATYGYTF
TRBJ1-3 TRBV5-1 NA NA TGCGCCAGCAGCCCCCGTTCCCAGGGCGGGGGCGACATATATTTT CASSPRSQGGGDIYF
TRBJ2-7 TRBV30 NA NA TGTGCCTGGAGTGCCCTAGTTGCAGGGGGAGGCGAGCAGTACTTC CAWSALVAGGGEQYF
TRBJ1-6 TRBV9 TRBD1 once TGTGCCAGCAGCCCCCAATCTCAGGGGGTTAATTCACCCCTCCACTTT CASSPQSQGVNSPLHF
TRBJ2-5 TRBV9 TRBD2 NA TGTGCCAGCAGCGTAGAAAGGGGAGGGGAGACCCAGTACTTC CASSVERGGETQYF
TRBJ2-2 TRBV19 NA NA TGTGCCAGTAGTATAGGCTGGACCAACACCGGGGAGCTGTTTTTT CASSIGWTNTGELFF
TRBJ2-1 TRBV30 NA NA TGTGCCTGGAACCGTCGCGCAGCGAGGGATGAGCAGTTCTTC CAWNRRAARDEQFF
TRBJ1-3 TRBV6-5 NA NA TGTGCCAGCAGTTACTCGAGACGGCAGGGAAACACCATATATTTT CASSYSRRQGNTIYF
TRBJ1-1 TRBV6-1 NA NA TGTGCCAGCAGTGAAGCCGCTTTCTTT CASSEAAFF
TRBJ2-4 TRBV30 NA NA TGTGCCTGGAGTTCCCCGGGGTTAAGCATTCAGTACTTC CAWSSPGLSIQYF
TRBJ1-1 TRBV4-2 TRBD1 once TGTGCCAGCAGCCCTTTACTCGGGACAGGGGGCTTCTGGCCTTTCTTT CASSPLLGTGGFWPFF